Each of the 2 T cell receptor beta chains below was sequenced from the same sample in a study of T cells in Graves' hyperthyroidism and ophthalmopathy (dated by TCRdb to the late 2010s). Libraries were built with multiplex PCR. The data were produced on an Illumina HiSeq 2000. The TCR beta CDR3 regions were amplified from RNA transcripts. The first round of RT-PCR for the TCR CDR3 was performed with the HTBI primer set and the Qiagen OneStep RT-PCR kit. The raw public reads went through TCRdb reprocessing: fastp at Q25, MiXCR clone calling, in-frame beta chains kept. Merged by CDR3 protein, the rows form single entries marked with the most common genes and DNA. This sample is represented by roughly 630,000 distinct CDR3 sequences; 15% to 18% of them were singletons. Jointly, the top ten make up roughly 7.3% of the sample. The sequenced sample consisted of blood. The source is a woman aged 25 to 39 with Graves' hyperthyroidism.

Ten or more counts support this clonotype. This sequence joins TRBV30 and TRBJ1-1, with TRBD1 as a possible D gene (5 bases). In germline, CDR1 is GTSNPN, CDR2 SVGIG (reference sequence). There are 14 residues in the CDR3. The V end was cut by 2 bases, the J end by 5 bases, with 15 bases between. CDR3 DNA: TGTGCCTGGAGTCACGACACAGGCATTACTGAAGCTTTCTTT. Protein sequence: CAWSHDTGITEAFF. The whole variable domain, remainder taken from reference TRBV30 and TRBJ1-1, is SQTIHQWPATLVQPVGSPLSLECTVEGTSNPNLYWYRQAAGRGLQLLFYSVGIGQISSEVPQNLSASRPQDRQFILSSKKLLLSDSGFYLCAWSHDTGITEAFFGQGTRLTVV.

This clonotype was found many times. CDR3 loop: CASSSPRGATNEKLFF. In nucleotides, the CDR3 is TGTGCCAGCAGCAGTCCCAGGGGCGCCACTAATGAAAAACTGTTTTTT. This chain uses TRBV6-1 with TRBJ1-4; weak D call: TRBD1 (6 bases). The V and J ends lost 6 bases and 2 bases respectively, with 16 bases between them. CDR3 length equals 16 residues. Germline V gene sequence: CDR1 MNHNS, CDR2 SASEGT.